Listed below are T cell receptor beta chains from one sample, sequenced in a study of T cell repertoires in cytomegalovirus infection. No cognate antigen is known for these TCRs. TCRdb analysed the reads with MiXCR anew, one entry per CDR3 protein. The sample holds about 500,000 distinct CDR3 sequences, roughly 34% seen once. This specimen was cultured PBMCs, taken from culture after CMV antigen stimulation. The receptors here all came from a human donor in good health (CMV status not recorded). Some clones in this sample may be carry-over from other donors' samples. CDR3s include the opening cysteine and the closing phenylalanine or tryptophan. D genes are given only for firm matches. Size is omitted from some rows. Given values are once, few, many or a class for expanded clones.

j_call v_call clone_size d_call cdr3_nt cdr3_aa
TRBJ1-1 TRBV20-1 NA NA TGCAGTGCGAACACCCTGGTGGTAACTGAAGCTTTCTTT CSANTLVVTEAFF
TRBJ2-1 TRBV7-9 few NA TGTGCCAGCAGCTTACTATTGGGACTGTCCTACAATGAGCAGTTCTTC CASSLLLGLSYNEQFF
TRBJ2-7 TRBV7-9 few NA TGTGCCAGCAGTGGGGCTCGGCGGACCCTCGATCTCGAGCAGTACTTC CASSGARRTLDLEQYF
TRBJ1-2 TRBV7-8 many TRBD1 TGTGCCAGCAGCTTTTTTTCGGACAGGGGGCTAGACGGCTACACCTTC CASSFFSDRGLDGYTF
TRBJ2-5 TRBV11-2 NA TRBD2 TGTGCCAGCAGCTCCAGCGGGAGGGCCGAAGAGACCCAGTACTTC CASSSSGRAEETQYF
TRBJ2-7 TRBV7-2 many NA TGTGCCAGCAGCTTTACAGCCGTCTACGAGCAGTACTTC CASSFTAVYEQYF
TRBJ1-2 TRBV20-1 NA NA TGCAGTGCTAGAGATTCGTTTCCCTATGGCTACACCTTC CSARDSFPYGYTF
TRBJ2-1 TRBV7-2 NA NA TGTGCCAGCAGCCGACGAGCGGTTAGCTCCTACAATGAGCAGTTCTTC CASSRRAVSSYNEQFF
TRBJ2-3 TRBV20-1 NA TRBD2 TGCAGTGCAACTAGCGGGAGGAGGATAGATACGCAGTATTTT CSATSGRRIDTQYF
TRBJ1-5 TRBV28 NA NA TGTGCCAGCAGTTTAATCAGTAATAGCAATCAGCCCCAGCATTTT CASSLISNSNQPQHF
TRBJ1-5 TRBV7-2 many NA TGTGCCAGCAGCTTAGAGGGCGTGCGGACTCAGCCCCAGCATTTT CASSLEGVRTQPQHF
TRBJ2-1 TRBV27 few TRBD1 TGTGCCAGCAGCAGGGGGATCTCCTACAATGAGCAGTTCTTC CASSRGISYNEQFF
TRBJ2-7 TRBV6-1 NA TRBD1 TGTGCCAGCAGTGAAATTGGACAGGGCCCCTACGAGCAGTACTTC CASSEIGQGPYEQYF
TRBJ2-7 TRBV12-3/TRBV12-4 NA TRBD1 TGTGCCAGCAGTTTGGGACAGACTACCTACGAGCAGTACTTC CASSLGQTTYEQYF
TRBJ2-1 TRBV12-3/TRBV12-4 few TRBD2 TGTGCCAGCAGACCTGGACTAGCGGGAGTGAATGAGCAGTTCTTC CASRPGLAGVNEQFF
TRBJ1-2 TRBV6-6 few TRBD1 TGTGCCAGCAGTTACAATGTGGGGACAGCTATTAACTATGGCTACACCTTC CASSYNVGTAINYGYTF
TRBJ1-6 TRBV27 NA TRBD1 TGTGCCAGCAGTTCGGGGACAGCACCAAGGTCACCCCTCCACTTT CASSSGTAPRSPLHF
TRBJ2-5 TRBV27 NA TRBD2 TGTGCCAGCAGTCCTGGACTAGCGGGGAAGGCACTCCAAGAGACCCAGTACTTC CASSPGLAGKALQETQYF
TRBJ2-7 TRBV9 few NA TGTGCCAGCAGCGTAGGACGGAGCTCCTACGAGCAGTACTTC CASSVGRSSYEQYF
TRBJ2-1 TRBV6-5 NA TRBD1 TGTGCCAGCAGTAACGCCGGGACAGGGATTAACAATGAGCAGTTCTTC CASSNAGTGINNEQFF
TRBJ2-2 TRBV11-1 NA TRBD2 TGTGCCAGCAGCATGGGACTAGCGGGAGTGGCCGGGGAGCTGTTTTTT CASSMGLAGVAGELFF
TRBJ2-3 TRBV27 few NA TGTGCCAGCAGTACCCTAGCCCCACAACTCACAGATACGCAGTATTTT CASSTLAPQLTDTQYF
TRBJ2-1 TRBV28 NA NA TGTGCCAGCAGCCCCGATATGGGCTCCTACAATGAGCAGTTCTTC CASSPDMGSYNEQFF
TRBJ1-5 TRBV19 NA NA TGTGCCAGTAGTATAGATAGGGGTGGGCGTGTGTTTGATAGCAATCAGCCCCAGCATTTT CASSIDRGGRVFDSNQPQHF
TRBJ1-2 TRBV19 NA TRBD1 TGTGCCAGTAGTACACCGGACAGGCCGGATCCCTATGGCTACACCTTC CASSTPDRPDPYGYTF
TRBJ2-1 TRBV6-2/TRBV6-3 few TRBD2 TGTGCCAGCGGGACTAGCGGAGCCTCGGGTGAGCAGTTCTTC CASGTSGASGEQFF
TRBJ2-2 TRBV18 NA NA TGTGCCAGCTCACCGGCAGGAACGGCCGGGGAGCTGTTTTTT CASSPAGTAGELFF
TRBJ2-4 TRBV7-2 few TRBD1 TGTGCCAGCAGCTTAGGGACAGGGGGAAACATTCAGTACTTC CASSLGTGGNIQYF
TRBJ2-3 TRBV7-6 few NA TGTGCCAGCAGCCTTGTGACGCAAGATACGCAGTATTTT CASSLVTQDTQYF
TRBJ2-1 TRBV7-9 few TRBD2 TGTGCCAGCGGTCCACTAGCGGGAGCGAACTCCTACAATGAGCAGTTCTTC CASGPLAGANSYNEQFF
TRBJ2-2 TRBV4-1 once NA TGCGCCAGCAGCCAAGACGGTGAAGCGAACACCGGGGAGCTGTTTTTT CASSQDGEANTGELFF
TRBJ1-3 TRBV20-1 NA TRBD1 TGCAGTGCTGCAAACCGGGACAGGGGCTTAGACACCATATATTTT CSAANRDRGLDTIYF
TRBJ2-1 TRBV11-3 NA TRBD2 TGTGCCAGCAGCTTAGGGCGGGGGGGATTTATGAATGAGCAGTTCTTC CASSLGRGGFMNEQFF
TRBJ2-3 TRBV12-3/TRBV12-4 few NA TGTGCCAGCAAATCCATAGATACGCAGTATTTT CASKSIDTQYF
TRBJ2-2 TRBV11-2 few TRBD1 TGTGCCAGCAGCTTATGGGACAGGGGAGCCGGGGAGCTGTTTTTT CASSLWDRGAGELFF
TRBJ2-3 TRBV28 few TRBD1 TGTGCCAGCAGTTTATACAGGGGGCCCGATACGCAGTATTTT CASSLYRGPDTQYF
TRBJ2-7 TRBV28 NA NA TGTGCCAGCAGTTCTTCCGGACAGTTATTCTCCTACGAGCAGTACTTC CASSSSGQLFSYEQYF
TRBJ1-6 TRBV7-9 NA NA TGTGCCAGCAGCCCCGAGGGGGGGTCTCAATCACCCCTCCACTTT CASSPEGGSQSPLHF
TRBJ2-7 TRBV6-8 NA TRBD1 TGTGCCGCACTTAAGGACAGGAGCTCCTACGAGCAGTACTTC CAALKDRSSYEQYF
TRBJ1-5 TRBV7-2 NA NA TGTGCCAGCAGCTTAGCGCAGGGGTTTCAGCCCCAGCATTTT CASSLAQGFQPQHF
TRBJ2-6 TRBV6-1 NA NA TGTGCCAGCAGATCGGGTACAATTTTTGCAGGGGCCAACGTCCTGACTTTC CASRSGTIFAGANVLTF
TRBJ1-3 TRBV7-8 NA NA TGTGCCAGCAGCATGGACAGCCTCTCTGGAAACACCATATATTTT CASSMDSLSGNTIYF
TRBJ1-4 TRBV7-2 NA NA TGTGCCAGCAGCTCTAACAGAAACCTGGGGGAAAAACTGTTTTTT CASSSNRNLGEKLFF
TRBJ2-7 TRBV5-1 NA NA TGCGCCAGCAGCTTCGGGTCCCAATCACACGAGCAGTACTTC CASSFGSQSHEQYF
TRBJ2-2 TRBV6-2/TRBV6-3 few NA TGTGCCAGCAGTACGACGAGGGGACCCGGGGAGCTGTTTTTT CASSTTRGPGELFF
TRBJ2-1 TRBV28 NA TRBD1 TGTGCCAGCAGTTTAGGGGACAGGGCCAGCGGTGAGCAGTTCTTC CASSLGDRASGEQFF
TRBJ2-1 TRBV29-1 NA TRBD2 TGCAGCGTGGGGGGGGAGAAGGGCCCCCGCTACAATGAGCAGTTCTTC CSVGGEKGPRYNEQFF
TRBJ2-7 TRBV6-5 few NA TGTGCCAGCAGTTACGTACGGGCCCTCTCCTACGAGCAGTACTTC CASSYVRALSYEQYF
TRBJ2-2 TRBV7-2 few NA TGTGCCAGCAGCTTATCCGAGGCCCCCGGGGAGCTGTTTTTT CASSLSEAPGELFF
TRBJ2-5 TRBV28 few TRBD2 TGTGCCAGCAGTCCCGCGGAGGGGCGGGAGGAGACCCAGTACTTC CASSPAEGREETQYF
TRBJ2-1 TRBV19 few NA TGTGCCAGTAGTAGTCTCGACAGGCTACCAAGCGATGAGCAGTTCTTC CASSSLDRLPSDEQFF
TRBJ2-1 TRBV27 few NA TGTGCCAGCAGTGTCAGGGGGGAGAATGAGCAGTTCTTC CASSVRGENEQFF
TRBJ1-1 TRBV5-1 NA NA TGCGCCAGCAGCTCGGCGGGAGGTAGGACTGAAGCTTTCTTT CASSSAGGRTEAFF
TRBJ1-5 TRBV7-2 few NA TGTGCCAGCAGCCTAGCCGGGACATCAGGCAATCAGCCCCAGCATTTT CASSLAGTSGNQPQHF
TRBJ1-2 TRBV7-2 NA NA TGTGCCAGCAGCTTAGTAGGGGCGAATGGCTACACCTTC CASSLVGANGYTF
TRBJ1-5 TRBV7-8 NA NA TGTGCCAGCAGCTTAGGAAGAGGGTGGGGAAATAGCAATCAGCCCCAGCATTTT CASSLGRGWGNSNQPQHF